The next 16 T cell receptor beta chains were all read from a single sample in a study of blood T cell repertoires in COVID-19. TCRdb's table, derived via immunoSEQ multiplex PCR, lists solely in-frame clones and lacks some. This table has hundreds of thousands of clones, about 89% appearing once. Sequenced sample: peripheral blood. Every receptor here comes from a woman aged 40 to 55 who had recovered from COVID-19.

This chain joins TRBV10-3 and TRBJ1-6, with D possibly being TRBD1 (6 bases). Germline assignment: CDR1 ENHRY and CDR2 SYGVKD. The CDR3 covers 13 residues. Deletions cut 3 bases from V and 14 bases from J, with 14 bases between. The CDR3 reads CAISDRGLKTLHF. The CDR3 DNA sequence: TGTGCCATCAGTGACAGGGGCCTGAAGACCCTCCACTTT.

The chain couples TRBV6-5 to TRBJ2-5, with 10 bases identical to TRBD2. CDR3 length equals 16 residues. Germline trimming cut 2 bases from V and 2 bases from J; bases unmatched to any gene: 5. Germline-derived CDR1 and CDR2 are MNHEY and SVGAGI. CDR3 protein: CASSYGLAASQETQYF. For the CDR3, the DNA is TGTGCCAGCAGTTACGGACTAGCGGCTTCTCAAGAGACCCAGTACTTC.

The genes are TRBV10-3 and TRBJ1-5; D unresolved. Per germline, CDR1 ENHRY and CDR2 SYGVKD. CDR3 length: 15 amino acids. Trimming shortened V by 6 bases and J by 0 bases, and 12 bases separated the two germline ends. The CDR3 is CAISAEAYSNQPQHF. The DNA of the CDR3 is TGTGCCATCAGCGCGGAAGCCTATAGCAATCAGCCCCAGCATTTT.

V usage is TRBV3-1 (or the pseudogene TRBV3-2) and J usage is TRBJ2-5; TRBD1 agrees at 9 bases. The germline gives CDR1 LGHDT, CDR2 YNNKEL (reference sequence). The CDR3 has 15 amino acids. Germline trimming cut 6 bases from V and 5 bases from J; bases unmatched to any gene: 10. The CDR3 is CASSPGQGRLETQYF. The CDR3 DNA is TGTGCCAGCAGTCCAGGACAGGGGCGGCTGGAGACCCAGTACTTC.

This clone appeared a few times. The V call is TRBV7-2, the J call TRBJ2-7; weak D call: TRBD1 (6 bases). The CDR3 loop spans 15 amino acids. The V and J ends lost 3 bases and 5 bases respectively, with 17 bases between them. Germline lookup yields CDR1 SGHTA and CDR2 FQGNSA. The CDR3 sequence: CASSFRRTVGDEQYF. CDR3 DNA sequence: TGTGCCAGCAGCTTTAGACGGACAGTGGGCGACGAGCAGTACTTC. Variable domain in full (rest from reference TRBV7-2 and TRBJ2-7): GAGVSQSPSNKVTEKGKDVELRCDPISGHTALYWYRQSLGQGLEFLIYFQGNSAPDKSGLPSDRFSAERTGGSVSTLTIQRTQQEDSAVYLCASSFRRTVGDEQYFGPGTRLTVT.

The chain recombines TRBV12-3 or TRBV12-4 with TRBJ2-5; 7 positions agree with TRBD2. The CDR3 has 13 residues. V lost 5 bases to trimming and J lost 4 bases; unmatched junction nucleotides: 4. The CDR3, as DNA: TGTGCCAGCAGTCAACTAGCGATAGAGACCCAGTACTTC. Amino acid sequence: CASSQLAIETQYF.

V gene TRBV11-3 combines with J gene TRBJ2-2, with 7 bases matching TRBD1. The CDR3 covers 15 residues. V trimming: 5 bases; J trimming: 6 bases; junction bases outside the gene matches: 9. The germline V gene encodes CDR1 SGHNT and CDR2 YENEEA. This chain's CDR3 is CASSQRDSQAGELFF. The CDR3 DNA is TGTGCCAGCAGCCAACGGGACAGCCAAGCCGGGGAGCTGTTTTTT.

V and J are TRBV4-1 and TRBJ2-3, with 8 positions matching TRBD2. The CDR3 totals 16 residues. Looked up from germline, CDR1 is MGHRA and CDR2 is YSYEKL. J was trimmed by 4 bases and V by 2 bases; bases with no gene match: 8. The CDR3 here is CASSQFGGGFPDTQYF. DNA of the CDR3: TGCGCCAGCAGCCAATTCGGCGGGGGGTTTCCAGATACGCAGTATTTT.

This rearrangement joins TRBV5-4 to TRBJ1-1; D is uncertain. This CDR3 region has 14 residues. The V gene's germline CDR1 is SGHNT and CDR2 YYREEE (reference sequence). Trimming shortened V by 0 bases and J by 2 bases, and 8 bases separated the two germline ends. The CDR3 loop is CASSLGGKNTEAFF. The CDR3 DNA reads as TGTGCCAGCAGCTTGGGCGGGAAAAACACTGAAGCTTTCTTT.

CDR3 amino acids: CASSVAWGDEKLFF. Here the CDR3 DNA reads TGTGCCAGCAGCGTAGCTTGGGGGGACGAAAAACTGTTTTTT. The rearrangement uses TRBV9 and TRBJ1-4, with D possibly matching TRBD1 (5 bases). The germline V gene encodes CDR1 SGDLS and CDR2 YYNGEE. V shed 0 bases and J shed 8 bases, with 11 bases lying between them. The CDR3 contains 14 residues.

The chain links TRBV9 to TRBJ2-5; a possible D gene is TRBD2 (7 bases). CDR3 size: 15 residues. V was cut by 7 bases and J by 1 base, with 17 bases left in between. Germline values: CDR1 SGDLS, CDR2 YYNGEE. Written as DNA, the CDR3 is TGTGCCAGCTCCCGGGCGGGGGCCTTCCAAGAGACCCAGTACTTC. It specifies CASSRAGAFQETQYF. The variable domain in full, with the rest retrieved from reference TRBV9 and TRBJ2-5, is DSGVTQTPKHLITATGQRVTLRCSPRSGDLSVYWYQQSLDQGLQFLIQYYNGEERAKGNILERFSAQQFPDLHSELNLSSLELGDSALYFCASSRAGAFQETQYFGPGTRLLVL.

This clone was observed once. DNA for the CDR3: TGTGCCAGCAGTGCTATCGGTTTTGGAGAGACCCAGTACTTC. Translating it yields CASSAIGFGETQYF. The rearrangement joins TRBV6-1 to TRBJ2-5; D ambiguous. The CDR3 covers 14 residues. The germline V gene encodes CDR1 MNHNS and CDR2 SASEGT. V was trimmed by 4 bases and J by 4 bases, leaving 13 bases between them.

The DNA of the CDR3 is TGTGCCAGCAGCCTCCCCGGGGTTCGAGATGGCTACACCTTC. This sequence encodes CASSLPGVRDGYTF. The chain is built from TRBV3-1 (or the pseudogene TRBV3-2) and TRBJ1-2; D not resolved. With 4 bases removed from V and 6 bases from J, the gap between germline ends came to 15 bases. There are 14 residues in the CDR3. CDR1 and CDR2 (germline): LGHDT, YNNKEL (reference sequence).

The V gene is TRBV25-1, the J gene TRBJ2-5; D is perhaps TRBD1 (5 bases). Per germline, CDR1 MGHDK and CDR2 SYGVNS. The ends were cut back, 0 bases at V and 2 bases at J, with 13 bases in the middle. This CDR3 region has 16 residues. The chain's CDR3 is CASSEYLGQGQETQYF. DNA of the CDR3: TGTGCCAGCAGTGAATACCTCGGTCAGGGACAAGAGACCCAGTACTTC.

This clone was detected many times. The chain uses TRBV6-4 and TRBJ2-6; D is possibly TRBD1 (6 bases). Germline assignment: CDR1 MRHNA and CDR2 SNTAGT. The CDR3 extends over 15 amino acids. V was pared by 3 bases and J by 0 bases, with 6 bases between. The CDR3 DNA follows: TGTGCCAGCAGTGAGGACAGCTCTGGGGCCAACGTCCTGACTTTC. Translation gives CASSEDSSGANVLTF.

About this clone: Without the conserved terminal phenylalanine or tryptophan, this CDR3 likely stems from a read error. The DNA is omitted, as the CDR3 cannot be located on it reliably, and the CDR3 follows TCRdb's listing. V and J are TRBV6-4 and TRBJ1-2. Germline assignment: CDR1 MRHNA and CDR2 SNTAGT. The CDR3 adds up to 15 amino acids, both ends counted. This chain's CDR3 is CASSDSRRKGRPRND.